Listed here is a single TCR beta chain. The antigen remains unidentified. CDR3 length: 15 amino acids. V was clipped by 4 bases and J by 4 bases, with 13 bases between them. Germline V lookup: CDR1 SEHNR, CDR2 FQNEAQ (reference sequence). This entry belongs to a study of blood T cells in healthy people across ages. At the level of the study: With template switching, about one barcoded beta molecule was captured per two T cells. Points from the study as a whole: The unsorted PBMCs prevented any conclusive comparison of naive versus antigen-experienced cells.

Sample-barcoded 5' priming and a J-beta primer mix drove a second PCR of roughly 6 to 12 cycles. TCRdb fed the 5' RACE reads into MiXCR, producing one record per CDR3 protein. Here the sample spans some 1.1 million distinct CDR3 sequences, under 40% being singletons. This TCR came from a man in his late teens or twenties in good health. Input material: blood. The rearrangement joins TRBV7-9 to TRBJ2-2; D remains unclear. The CDR3 DNA follows: TGTGCCAGCAGCTCAGCTGGGGTACCCACCGGGGAGCTGTTTTTT. Its translation: CASSSAGVPTGELFF.